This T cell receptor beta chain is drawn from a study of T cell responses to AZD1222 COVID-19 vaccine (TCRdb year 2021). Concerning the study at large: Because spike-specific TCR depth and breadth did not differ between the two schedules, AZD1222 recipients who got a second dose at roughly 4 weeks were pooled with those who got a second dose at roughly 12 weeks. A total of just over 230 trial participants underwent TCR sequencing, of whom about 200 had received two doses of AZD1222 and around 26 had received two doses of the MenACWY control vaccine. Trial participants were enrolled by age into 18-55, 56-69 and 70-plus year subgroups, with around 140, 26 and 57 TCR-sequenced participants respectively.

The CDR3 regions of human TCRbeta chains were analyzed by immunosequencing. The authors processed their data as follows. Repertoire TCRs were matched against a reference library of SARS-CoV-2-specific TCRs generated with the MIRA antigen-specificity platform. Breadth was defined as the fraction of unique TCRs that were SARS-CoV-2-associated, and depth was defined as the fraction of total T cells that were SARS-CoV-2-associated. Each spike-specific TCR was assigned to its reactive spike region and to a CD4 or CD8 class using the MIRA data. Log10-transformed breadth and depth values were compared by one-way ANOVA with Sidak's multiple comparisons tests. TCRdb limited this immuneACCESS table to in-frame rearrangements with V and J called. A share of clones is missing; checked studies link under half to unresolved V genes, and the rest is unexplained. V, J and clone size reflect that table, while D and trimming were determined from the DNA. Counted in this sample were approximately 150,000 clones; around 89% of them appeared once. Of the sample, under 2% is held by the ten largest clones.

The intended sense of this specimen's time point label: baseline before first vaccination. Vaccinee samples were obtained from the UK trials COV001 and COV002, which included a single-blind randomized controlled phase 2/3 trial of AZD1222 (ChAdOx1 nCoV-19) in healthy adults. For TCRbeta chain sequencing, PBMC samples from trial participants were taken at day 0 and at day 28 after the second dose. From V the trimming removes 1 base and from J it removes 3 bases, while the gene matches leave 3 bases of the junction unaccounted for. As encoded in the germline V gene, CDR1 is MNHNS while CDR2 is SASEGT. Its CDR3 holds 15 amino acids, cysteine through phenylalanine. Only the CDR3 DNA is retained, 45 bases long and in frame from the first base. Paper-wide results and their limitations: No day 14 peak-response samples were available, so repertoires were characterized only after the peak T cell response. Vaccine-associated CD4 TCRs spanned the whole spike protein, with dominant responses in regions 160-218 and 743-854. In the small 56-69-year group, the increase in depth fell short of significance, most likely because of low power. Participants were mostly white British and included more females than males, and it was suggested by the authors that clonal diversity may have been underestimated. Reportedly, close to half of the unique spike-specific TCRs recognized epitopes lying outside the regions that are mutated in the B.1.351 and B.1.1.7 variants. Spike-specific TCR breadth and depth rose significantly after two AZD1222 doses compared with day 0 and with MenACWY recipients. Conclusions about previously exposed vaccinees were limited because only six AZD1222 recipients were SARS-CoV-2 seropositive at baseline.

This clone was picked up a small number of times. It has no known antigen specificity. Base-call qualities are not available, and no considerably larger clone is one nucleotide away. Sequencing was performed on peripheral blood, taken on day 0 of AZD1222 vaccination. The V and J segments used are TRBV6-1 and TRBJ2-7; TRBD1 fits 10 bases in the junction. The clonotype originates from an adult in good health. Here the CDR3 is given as CASSEGTGGFYEQYF. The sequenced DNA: TGTGCCAGCAGTGAAGGGACAGGGGGATTCTACGAGCAGTACTTC.